This T cell receptor (beta chain) was observed in a study of cytomegalovirus exposure and HLA in healthy donors. As to this clone: Its antigen is undetermined.

Study findings and constraints: TCR beta V- and J-gene trimming, according to a later analysis, was linked to a missense DCLRE1C variant.

CDR3 size: 14 residues. The germline V gene has CDR1 LNHDA and CDR2 SQIVND (reference sequence). Primers: 60 Vbeta forward and 13 Jbeta reverse. The repertoire was sequenced with immunoSEQ multiplex PCR; TCRdb's copy has only in-frame clones and lacks some. The sample shows roughly 150,000 clones, about 88% of them seen only once. This TCR was sampled from a man aged 25-45 years in good health and CMV-seropositive. The sample taken for sequencing was PBMCs. The V gene is TRBV19, the J gene TRBJ2-5, with TRBD2 matching 8 bases. The J call could be wrong; TRBJ2-7 is a better fit for the DNA end. CDR3 in DNA: TGTGCCAGTAAACACAGCGGGAGTAACAACGAGCAGTACTTC. Residues: CASKHSGSNNEQYF.